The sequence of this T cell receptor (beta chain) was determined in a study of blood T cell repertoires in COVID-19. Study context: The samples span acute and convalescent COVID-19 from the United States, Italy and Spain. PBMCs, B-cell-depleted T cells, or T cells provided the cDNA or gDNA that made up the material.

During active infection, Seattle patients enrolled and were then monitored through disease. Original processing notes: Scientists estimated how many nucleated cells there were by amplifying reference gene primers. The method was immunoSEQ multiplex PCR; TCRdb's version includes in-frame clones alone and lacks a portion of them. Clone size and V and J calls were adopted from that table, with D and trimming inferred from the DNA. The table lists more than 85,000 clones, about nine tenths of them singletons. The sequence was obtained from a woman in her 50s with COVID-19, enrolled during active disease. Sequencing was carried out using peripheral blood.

The DNA for the CDR3 is TGTGCCATCCTAGGCACAGATACGCAGTATTTT. Translation gives CAILGTDTQYF. The chain links TRBV10-3 to TRBJ2-3; no clear D. Germline lookup yields CDR1 ENHRY and CDR2 SYGVKD. The ends were cut back, 8 bases at V and 1 base at J, with 4 bases in the middle. The CDR3 sequence is 11 residues long.